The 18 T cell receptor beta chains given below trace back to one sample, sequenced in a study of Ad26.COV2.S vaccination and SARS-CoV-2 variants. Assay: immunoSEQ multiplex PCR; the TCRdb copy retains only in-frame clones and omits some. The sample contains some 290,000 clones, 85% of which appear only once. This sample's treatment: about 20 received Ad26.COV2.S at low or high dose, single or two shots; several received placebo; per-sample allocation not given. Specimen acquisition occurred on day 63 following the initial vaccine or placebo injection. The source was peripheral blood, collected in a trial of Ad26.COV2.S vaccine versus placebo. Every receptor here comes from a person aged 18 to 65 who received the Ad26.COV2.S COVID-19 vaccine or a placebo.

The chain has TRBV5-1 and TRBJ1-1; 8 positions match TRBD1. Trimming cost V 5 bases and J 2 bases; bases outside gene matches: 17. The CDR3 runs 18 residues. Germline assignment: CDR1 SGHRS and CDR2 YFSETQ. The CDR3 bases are TGCGCCAGCAGTTTTTTGGGTCAGGGGGCGAGAGATAACACTGAAGCTTTCTTT. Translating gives CASSFLGQGARDNTEAFF.

Here the CDR3 reads CASSLQDRGLTEAFF. The CDR3 DNA reads TGCGCCAGCAGCTTGCAGGACAGGGGGTTGACTGAAGCTTTCTTT. This chain joins TRBV5-1 and TRBJ1-1, with 10 bases matching TRBD1. CDR3 length: 15 residues. V was pared by 1 base and J by 5 bases, with 5 bases of the junction left unmatched. Looked up from germline, CDR1 is SGHRS and CDR2 is YFSETQ.

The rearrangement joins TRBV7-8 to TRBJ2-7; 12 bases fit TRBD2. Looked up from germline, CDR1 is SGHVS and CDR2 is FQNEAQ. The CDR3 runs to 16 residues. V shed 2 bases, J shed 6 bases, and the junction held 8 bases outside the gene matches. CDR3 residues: CASSLTELAGGGEQYF. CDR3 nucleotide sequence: TGTGCCAGCAGCTTAACGGAACTAGCGGGGGGTGGCGAGCAGTACTTC.

The CDR3 loop reads CASGTAGNTIYF. The DNA of the CDR3 is TGTGCCAGCGGGACAGCCGGAAACACCATATATTTT. The J gene is TRBJ1-3, the V gene TRBV3-1 (or the pseudogene TRBV3-2), with 7 nucleotides matching TRBD1. Germline assignment: CDR1 LGHDT and CDR2 YNNKEL (reference sequence). The CDR3 has 12 amino acids. V dropped 8 bases and J dropped 4; count of bases not matched to a gene: 2.

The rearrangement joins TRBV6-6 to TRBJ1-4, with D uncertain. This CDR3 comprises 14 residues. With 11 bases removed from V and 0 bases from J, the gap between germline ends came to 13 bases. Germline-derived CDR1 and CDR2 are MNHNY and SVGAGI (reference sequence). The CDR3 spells CAGLWAATNEKLFF. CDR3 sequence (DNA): TGTGCCGGACTTTGGGCAGCAACTAATGAAAAACTGTTTTTT.

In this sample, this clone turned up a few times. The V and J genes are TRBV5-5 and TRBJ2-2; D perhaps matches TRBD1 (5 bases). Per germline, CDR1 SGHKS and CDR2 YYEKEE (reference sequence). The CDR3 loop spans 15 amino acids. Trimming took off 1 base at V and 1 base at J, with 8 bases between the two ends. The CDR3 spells CASSLQGGNTGELFF. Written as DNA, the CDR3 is TGTGCCAGCAGCTTGCAGGGCGGGAACACCGGGGAGCTGTTTTTT.

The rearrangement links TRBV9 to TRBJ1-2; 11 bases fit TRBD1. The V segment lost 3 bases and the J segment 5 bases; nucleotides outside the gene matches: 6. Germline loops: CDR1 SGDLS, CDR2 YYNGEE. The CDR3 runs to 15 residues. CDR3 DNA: TGTGCCAGCAGCGATGCCCGGGACAGGGGGTATGGCTACACCTTC. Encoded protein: CASSDARDRGYGYTF.

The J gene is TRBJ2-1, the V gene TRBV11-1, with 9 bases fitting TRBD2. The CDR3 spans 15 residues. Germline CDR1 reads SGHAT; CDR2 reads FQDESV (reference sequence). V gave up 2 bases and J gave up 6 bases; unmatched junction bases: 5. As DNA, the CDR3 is TGTGCCAGCAGCTTACGGCGGGGGGGCGGCAATGAGCAGTTCTTC. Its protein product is CASSLRRGGGNEQFF.

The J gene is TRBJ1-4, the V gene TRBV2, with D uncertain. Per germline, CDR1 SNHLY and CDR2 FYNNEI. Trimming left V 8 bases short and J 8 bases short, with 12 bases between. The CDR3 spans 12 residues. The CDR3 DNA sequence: TGTGCCAGCCTTGACTTGGGCGAAAAACTGTTTTTT. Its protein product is CASLDLGEKLFF.

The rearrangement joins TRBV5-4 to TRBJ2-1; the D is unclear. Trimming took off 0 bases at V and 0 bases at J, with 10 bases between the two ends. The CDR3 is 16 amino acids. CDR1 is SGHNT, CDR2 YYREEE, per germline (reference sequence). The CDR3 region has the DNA TGTGCCAGCAGCTTGGGGTCAGCAAGCTCCTACAATGAGCAGTTCTTC. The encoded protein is CASSLGSASSYNEQFF.

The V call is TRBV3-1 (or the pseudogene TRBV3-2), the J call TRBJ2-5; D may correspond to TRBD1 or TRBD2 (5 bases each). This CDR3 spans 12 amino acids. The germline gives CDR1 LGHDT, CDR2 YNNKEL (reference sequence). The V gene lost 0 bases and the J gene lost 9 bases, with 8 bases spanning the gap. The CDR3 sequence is CASSQDLGAQYF. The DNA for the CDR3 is TGTGCCAGCAGCCAAGATCTGGGGGCCCAGTACTTC.

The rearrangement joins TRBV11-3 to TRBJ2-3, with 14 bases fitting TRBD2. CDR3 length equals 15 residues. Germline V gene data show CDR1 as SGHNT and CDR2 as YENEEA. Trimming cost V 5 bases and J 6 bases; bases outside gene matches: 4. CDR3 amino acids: CASSHGTSGGDTQYF. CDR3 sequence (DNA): TGTGCCAGCAGCCATGGGACTAGCGGGGGTGATACGCAGTATTTT.

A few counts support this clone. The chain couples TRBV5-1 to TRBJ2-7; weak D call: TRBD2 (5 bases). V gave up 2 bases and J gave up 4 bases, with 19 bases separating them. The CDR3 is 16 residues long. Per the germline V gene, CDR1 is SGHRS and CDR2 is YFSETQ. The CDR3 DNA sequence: TGCGCCAGCAGCTTCTGGGTCGACCCGAGGGCTTACGAGCAGTACTTC. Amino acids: CASSFWVDPRAYEQYF.

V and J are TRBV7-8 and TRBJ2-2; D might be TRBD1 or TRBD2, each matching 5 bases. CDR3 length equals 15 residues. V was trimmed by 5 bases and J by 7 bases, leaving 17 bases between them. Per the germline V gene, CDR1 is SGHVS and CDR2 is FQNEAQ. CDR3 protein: CASSLRARGGGELFF. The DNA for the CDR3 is TGTGCCAGCAGCCTCCGGGCCCGGGGCGGCGGGGAGCTGTTTTTT.

The CDR3 loop reads CASSTLAGGTDTQYF. CDR3 sequence (DNA): TGTGCCAGCAGTACTCTAGCGGGGGGTACAGATACGCAGTATTTT. The genes are TRBV5-6 and TRBJ2-3; 11 bases match TRBD2. V lost 5 bases, J lost 3 bases, and 5 bases stayed unmatched. The CDR3 is made up of 15 amino acids. The germline CDR1 and CDR2 sequences are SGHDT and YYEEEE.

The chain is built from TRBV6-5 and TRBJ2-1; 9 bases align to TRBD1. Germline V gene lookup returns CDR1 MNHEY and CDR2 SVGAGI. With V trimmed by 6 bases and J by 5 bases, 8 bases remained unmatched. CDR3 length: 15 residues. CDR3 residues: CASSLGTGFDNEQFF. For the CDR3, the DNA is TGTGCCAGCAGCCTCGGGACAGGGTTTGACAATGAGCAGTTCTTC.

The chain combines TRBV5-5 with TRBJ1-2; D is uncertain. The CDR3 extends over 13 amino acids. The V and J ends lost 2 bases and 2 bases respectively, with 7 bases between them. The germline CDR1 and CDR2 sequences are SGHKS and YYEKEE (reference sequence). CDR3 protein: CASSFVRNYGYTF. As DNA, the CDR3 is TGTGCCAGCAGCTTCGTAAGGAACTATGGCTACACCTTC.

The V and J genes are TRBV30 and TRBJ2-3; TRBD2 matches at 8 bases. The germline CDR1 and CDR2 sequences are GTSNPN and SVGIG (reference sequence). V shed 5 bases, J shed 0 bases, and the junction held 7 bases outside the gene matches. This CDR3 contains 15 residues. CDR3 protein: CAWGLAGKSTDTQYF. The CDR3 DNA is TGTGCCTGGGGGTTAGCGGGGAAAAGCACAGATACGCAGTATTTT.